The 24 T cell receptor beta chains given below trace back to one sample, sequenced in a study of blood T cell repertoires in COVID-19. The assay was immunoSEQ multiplex PCR, and TCRdb's table has in-frame clones only and misses some. The sample has 240,000 or so clones, about 86% seen once. What was sequenced was peripheral blood. Source of these receptors: a man in his 60s with acute or convalescent COVID-19.

V is TRBV19 and J is TRBJ1-3, with D perhaps matching TRBD1 (6 bases). The length of the CDR3 is 13 residues. Germline CDR1 and CDR2: LNHDA and SQIVND (reference sequence). V lost 11 bases and J 0 bases, leaving 11 bases between the germline ends. The CDR3 sequence: CASRGASGNTIYF. DNA of the CDR3: TGTGCCTCTCGGGGGGCCTCTGGAAACACCATATATTTT.

The chain combines TRBV15 with TRBJ1-1; 11 bases match TRBD1. Germline V gives CDR1 LNHNV, CDR2 YYDKDF (reference sequence). V lost 3 bases and J lost 6; bases outside the gene matches: 3. The CDR3 contains 14 residues. Here the CDR3 reads CATSRRTGGPEAFF. CDR3 DNA: TGTGCCACCAGCAGGAGGACAGGGGGCCCTGAAGCTTTCTTT.

This clone was picked up one time. The V call is TRBV6-5, the J call TRBJ1-5; the D gene is possibly TRBD1 (5 bases). The CDR3 covers 15 residues. V was shortened by 6 bases and J by 1 base, with 13 bases between the two germline ends. Germline V gene lookup returns CDR1 MNHEY and CDR2 SVGAGI. This CDR3 reads CASSRGTSSNQPQHF. Here the CDR3 DNA reads TGTGCCAGCAGCCGGGGGACCTCAAGCAATCAGCCCCAGCATTTT.

The rearrangement joins TRBV20-1 to TRBJ2-7, with 11 positions matching TRBD2. Looked up from germline, CDR1 is DFQATT and CDR2 is SNEGSKA (reference sequence). The length of the CDR3 is 15 residues. Germline trimming cut 3 bases from V and 3 bases from J; bases unmatched to any gene: 7. CDR3 region: CSASPGLAVLYEQYF. For the CDR3, the DNA is TGCAGTGCTAGTCCGGGACTAGCGGTACTCTACGAGCAGTACTTC.

V is TRBV7-3 and J is TRBJ2-5; D not certain. There are 14 residues in the CDR3. V lost 2 bases, J lost 5 bases, and 12 bases lay in between. The germline CDR1 and CDR2 sequences are SGHTA and FQGTGA. The CDR3 DNA reads as TGTGCCAGCAGCTTAGGCAGTCCGGAGGAGACCCAGTACTTC. This sequence encodes CASSLGSPEETQYF.

The chain is built from TRBV13 and TRBJ1-1; a possible D gene is TRBD1 (6 bases). Germline-derived CDR1 and CDR2 are PRHDT and FYEKMQ (reference sequence). V lost 4 bases and J lost 4, with 19 bases in between. This CDR3 region has 16 residues. The CDR3, as DNA: TGTGCCAGCAGCTCCTCCGGGGGGGCGTGGAGCACTGAAGCTTTCTTT. It codes for CASSSSGGAWSTEAFF.

The V gene is TRBV6-4, the J gene TRBJ1-1, with D unclear. The CDR3 runs 13 residues. CDR1 is MRHNA, CDR2 SNTAGT, per germline. V was shortened by 6 bases and J by 2 bases, with 10 bases between the two germline ends. CDR3: CASSAGFNTEAFF. CDR3 in DNA: TGTGCCAGCAGCGCAGGATTTAACACTGAAGCTTTCTTT.

The gene calls are TRBV10-3 and TRBJ2-2, with 9 positions matching TRBD2. Germline V gene data show CDR1 as ENHRY and CDR2 as SYGVKD. The ends lost 6 bases at V and 0 bases at J; junction bases unmatched: 5. The CDR3 spans 16 residues. Here the CDR3 reads CAISLAGLANTGELFF. The CDR3 nucleotides read TGTGCCATCAGCCTAGCGGGACTAGCGAACACCGGGGAGCTGTTTTTT.

The rearrangement joins TRBV5-5 to TRBJ1-1; 9 bases are shared with TRBD1. Per the germline V gene, CDR1 is SGHKS and CDR2 is YYEKEE (reference sequence). The junction had 4 bases not matched to a gene; V was cut back by 1 base and J by 0 bases. The CDR3 totals 16 residues. Written as DNA, the CDR3 is TGTGCCAGCAGCTTGTGGGGGGACAGGGTGAACACTGAAGCTTTCTTT. Translation gives CASSLWGDRVNTEAFF.

The chain recombines TRBV3-1 (or the pseudogene TRBV3-2) with TRBJ2-1, with TRBD1 identical over 10 bases. Germline assignment: CDR1 LGHDT and CDR2 YNNKEL (reference sequence). Trimming cost V 6 bases and J 8 bases; bases outside gene matches: 13. CDR3 length: 16 amino acids. This CDR3 is CASSRTGTGADDEQFF. In nucleotides, the CDR3 is TGTGCCAGCAGTCGTACCGGGACAGGGGCCGATGATGAGCAGTTCTTC.

The V call is TRBV7-9, the J call TRBJ2-1; maybe TRBD2 (7 bases). The germline V and J ends were trimmed by 1 base and 9 bases, with 13 bases remaining between them. The CDR3 is made up of 14 amino acids. Germline CDR1 reads SEHNR; CDR2 reads FQNEAQ (reference sequence). The CDR3 DNA follows: TGTGCCAGCAGCTTAGGACAGAGGGGGGGTGAGCAGTTCTTC. Protein sequence: CASSLGQRGGEQFF.

This chain connects TRBV6-6 to TRBJ2-7; tentatively, D is TRBD2 (5 bases). Per the germline V gene, CDR1 is MNHNY and CDR2 is SVGAGI (reference sequence). The CDR3 is 15 amino acids. The V end was cut by 6 bases, the J end by 2 bases, with 17 bases between. The CDR3 DNA follows: TGTGCCAGCAGCCAACACGGACTGGCTCCCTACGAGCAGTACTTC. It is translated as CASSQHGLAPYEQYF.

V gene TRBV30 combines with J gene TRBJ1-5; possibly TRBD1 for D (5 bases). CDR1 and CDR2 from the germline V gene are GTSNPN and SVGIG (reference sequence). The CDR3 length is 15 residues. V lost 1 base and J 2 bases, leaving 12 bases between the germline ends. The CDR3 DNA follows: TGTGCCTGGAGTGCCCCAGGGTGGGGCAATCAGCCCCAGCATTTT. It yields the protein CAWSAPGWGNQPQHF.

V and J are TRBV7-2 and TRBJ2-7, with 7 bases lining up with TRBD1. The CDR3 spans 15 residues. Losses at the gene ends were 1 base for V and 3 bases for J; bases not matched to a gene: 6. Germline values: CDR1 SGHTA, CDR2 FQGNSA. CDR3: CASSLEGTEIYEQYF. CDR3 sequence (DNA): TGTGCCAGCAGCTTAGAGGGGACAGAAATCTACGAGCAGTACTTC.

There are a few counts of this clone. The rearrangement joins TRBV10-3 to TRBJ2-7; TRBD2 matches 13 bases. CDR1 ENHRY and CDR2 SYGVKD come from the germline V gene. The CDR3 is 14 residues long. V lost 4 bases and J lost 6; bases outside the gene matches: 3. The CDR3 DNA sequence: TGTGCCATCAGTGGGACTAGCGGGAGTGTCGAGCAGTACTTC. This translates into CAISGTSGSVEQYF.

The chain recombines TRBV7-6 with TRBJ2-5; TRBD1 is a possible D gene (6 bases). This CDR3 comprises 18 residues. With 1 base removed from V and 2 bases from J, the gap between germline ends came to 20 bases. Germline loops: CDR1 SGHVS, CDR2 FNYEAQ. CDR3 sequence: CASSLGISGDRRQETQYF. CDR3 nucleotides: TGTGCCAGCAGCTTAGGAATATCAGGAGACAGGAGACAAGAGACCCAGTACTTC. Based on the CDR3 plus reference TRBV7-6 and TRBJ2-5, the full variable domain is GAGVSQSPRYKVTKRGQDVALRCDPISGHVSLYWYRQALGQGPEFLTYFNYEAQQDKSGLPNDRFSAERPEGSISTLTIQRTEQRDSAMYRCASSLGISGDRRQETQYFGPGTRLLVL.

The chain has TRBV5-4 and TRBJ2-5, with TRBD2 identical over 8 bases. Germline V gene sequence: CDR1 SGHNT, CDR2 YYREEE (reference sequence). V gave up 4 bases and J gave up 2 bases; unmatched junction bases: 13. This CDR3 has 17 amino acids. Written as DNA, the CDR3 is TGTGCCAGCAGCCGGACTAGCTTACCCCTAATGCAAGAGACCCAGTACTTC. Translation gives CASSRTSLPLMQETQYF.

The rearrangement joins TRBV28 to TRBJ1-1; D may be TRBD1 (5 bases). The CDR3 has 14 residues. V dropped 6 bases and J dropped 5 bases, with 16 bases sitting between them. From germline, CDR1 is MDHEN and CDR2 SYDVKM. CDR3 loop: CASRPMGLGTEAFF. The CDR3 DNA reads TGTGCCAGCAGACCGATGGGGCTTGGAACTGAAGCTTTCTTT.

The V and J genes are TRBV24-1 and TRBJ2-1; perhaps TRBD2 as D (5 bases). V shed 5 bases and J shed 0 bases, with 7 bases lying between them. The CDR3 has 14 amino acids. CDR1 KGHDR and CDR2 SFDVKD come from the germline V gene. The CDR3 nucleotides read TGTGCCACCAGTGTTGGGAGCTCCTACAATGAGCAGTTCTTC. Translating it yields CATSVGSSYNEQFF.

The V and J genes are TRBV5-4 and TRBJ2-7; no definite D call. CDR1 is SGHNT, CDR2 YYREEE, per germline (reference sequence). The CDR3 spans 14 residues. V was cut by 1 base and J by 2 bases, with 10 bases left in between. Here the CDR3 DNA reads TGTGCCAGCAGCTTGACGGGTTCCCCCTACGAGCAGTACTTC. It codes for CASSLTGSPYEQYF.

V and J are TRBV2 and TRBJ1-4; possible D gene TRBD1, 5 bases. Trimming shortened V by 5 bases and J by 8 bases, and 18 bases separated the two germline ends. From germline, CDR1 is SNHLY and CDR2 FYNNEI. The length of the CDR3 is 15 residues. This CDR3 is CASSPLSRVDEKLFF. The CDR3 DNA sequence: TGTGCCAGCAGTCCACTTTCCAGGGTGGACGAAAAACTGTTTTTT.

V is TRBV29-1 and J is TRBJ1-2, with 7 nucleotides matching TRBD1. The germline CDR1 and CDR2 sequences are SQVTM and ANQGSEA. With V trimmed by 7 bases and J by 3 bases, 8 bases remained unmatched. The CDR3 loop spans 13 amino acids. The CDR3 DNA reads as TGCAGCGCTGACAGGGATAGAGACTATGGCTACACCTTC. It translates to CSADRDRDYGYTF.

The rearrangement uses TRBV3-1 (or the pseudogene TRBV3-2) and TRBJ1-5; 8 bases are shared with TRBD1. The junction had 6 bases not matched to a gene; V was cut back by 3 bases and J by 2 bases. Germline values: CDR1 LGHDT, CDR2 YNNKEL (reference sequence). CDR3 length equals 16 residues. The CDR3 nucleotides are TGTGCCAGCAGCCACTCTGACAGGGGTGGCAATCAGCCCCAGCATTTT. Translation: CASSHSDRGGNQPQHF.

This clone was observed a few times. This chain links TRBV7-3 with TRBJ2-2; TRBD1 matches at 7 bases. In germline, CDR1 is SGHTA, CDR2 FQGTGA. The CDR3 covers 15 residues. V trimming: 5 bases; J trimming: 2 bases; junction bases outside the gene matches: 5. CDR3 in DNA: TGTGCCAGCAGCCGGGACAGCGGTAACACCGGGGAGCTGTTTTTT. It is translated as CASSRDSGNTGELFF.